Following are 29 T cell receptor beta chains from one sample sequenced in a study of T cell clonality in common variable immunodeficiency. The method was immunoSEQ multiplex PCR; TCRdb's version includes in-frame clones alone and lacks a portion of them. Recorded here are roughly 42,000 clones, none singletons. The specimen sequenced was peripheral blood mononuclear cells. These TCRs come from a person between 18 and 69 years old in good health.

This clone was seen many times. The read gets to within 3 residues of the CDR3 end, and the germline J gene fills in the rest. V usage is TRBV6-2 or TRBV6-3 and J usage is TRBJ1-1; 7 nucleotides line up with TRBD1. Germline values: CDR1 MNHEY, CDR2 SVGEGT. This CDR3 region has 14 residues. V shed 5 bases and J 1 base; nucleotides not matched to a gene: 4. CDR3 region: CASSPTGSNTEAFF. The sequenced part of the CDR3 DNA is TGTGCCAGCAGTCCGACAGGGTCGAACACTGAA.

In this sample, this clone turned up many times. The read ends 3 residues early relative to the CDR3; the germline J gene fills the gap. The chain joins TRBV2 to TRBJ1-5; D is possibly TRBD1 (5 bases). The CDR3 is made up of 16 amino acids. The V gene lost 4 bases and the J gene lost 4 bases, with 17 bases spanning the gap. Germline loops: CDR1 SNHLY, CDR2 FYNNEI. CDR3 bases read: TGTGCCAGCAGTGCCCCGGTGTCGACAGAAAATCAGCCC. As protein: CASSAPVSTENQP. The CDR3, in full, reads CASSAPVSTENQPQHF.

In this sample, this clone turned up many times. The sequence runs out 3 residues before the end of the CDR3; the remainder is reconstructed from the germline J gene. This chain joins TRBV19 and TRBJ2-3; a weak D match, TRBD2 (6 bases). Germline CDR1 and CDR2: LNHDA and SQIVND (reference sequence). CDR3 size: 14 residues. The CDR3 spells CASTTFGGTETQYF. The part of the CDR3 DNA that was read is TGTGCCAGTACCACATTTGGGGGGACCGAAACG.

This clone was detected many times. The CDR3 goes on 3 residues after the read ends, and that part is filled in from the germline J gene. The chain recombines TRBV29-1 with TRBJ2-5; tentative D call: TRBD2 (5 bases). There are 14 residues in the CDR3. Between the trimmed V and J ends, which lost 0 bases and 4 bases, there was a span of 12 bases. In germline, CDR1 is SQVTM, CDR2 ANQGSEA. The part of the CDR3 DNA that was read is TGCAGCGTTGAAGATGTGCGGGTTAGAGAGACC. Its translation: CSVEDVRVRET. The full CDR3 is CSVEDVRVRETQYF.

On this clone itself: The CDR3 goes on 3 residues after the read ends, and that part is filled in from the germline J gene. The V and J genes are TRBV19 and TRBJ1-1, with a possible D match to TRBD1 (6 bases). CDR3 length: 17 residues. Germline assignment: CDR1 LNHDA and CDR2 SQIVND (reference sequence). The CDR3 protein is CASSIGALAGAQETAFF. The CDR3 DNA, read in part, is TGTGCCAGTAGTATCGGGGCCCTAGCGGGGGCTCAAGAGACA.

This clone was counted ten times or more. The read falls 3 residues short of the CDR3 end, and the missing part is taken from the germline J gene. This sequence joins TRBV5-1 and TRBJ1-1; TRBD1 agrees at 7 bases. This CDR3 has 15 amino acids. Germline CDR1 is SGHRS and CDR2 is YFSETQ. The J segment lost 0 bases and the V segment lost 0 bases, leaving 2 bases of the junction unmatched. The CDR3 loop reads CASSLADRMNTEAFF. The covered CDR3 bases are TGCGCCAGCAGCTTGGCGGACAGGATGAACACTGAA.

This clone was seen ten or more times. The observed sequence ends 3 residues before the CDR3 terminus, with the missing tail filled in from the germline J gene. V and J are TRBV2 and TRBJ1-5, with D uncertain. CDR1 SNHLY and CDR2 FYNNEI come from the germline V gene. The ends were cut back, 4 bases at V and 0 bases at J, with 7 bases in the middle. There are 14 residues in the CDR3. CDR3 loop: CASSADISNQPQHF. The CDR3 DNA, read in part, is TGTGCCAGCAGTGCTGACATTAGCAATCAGCCC.

This clone was seen repeatedly, ten times or more. The part of the CDR3 DNA that was read is TGTGCCAGCAGTTACGGGCCCATAGTCTCTGGAAACACC. This translates into CASSYGPIVSGNT. The entire CDR3 sequence reads CASSYGPIVSGNTIYF. The genes are TRBV6-2 or TRBV6-3 and TRBJ1-3, with D unresolved. The CDR3 is cut off 3 residues early in the read; its end comes from the germline J gene. V was pared by 2 bases and J by 0 bases, with 11 bases between. CDR1 MNHEY and CDR2 SVGEGT come from the germline V gene. This CDR3 region has 16 residues.

There are many counts of this clone. Read coverage stops 3 residues before the CDR3 terminus; the germline J gene supplies the remainder. V usage is TRBV2 and J usage is TRBJ2-1, with TRBD2 matching 10 bases. The germline CDR1 and CDR2 sequences are SNHLY and FYNNEI. Trimming removed 4 bases from V and 6 bases from J; junction bases left unmatched: 3. This CDR3 is 14 amino acids long. Partial CDR3 DNA: TGTGCCAGCAGTGTTGGACTAGCGGCCAATGAG. It translates to CASSVGLAANE. The whole CDR3 is CASSVGLAANEQFF.

This clone was observed at least ten times. The missing CDR3 end, 3 residues past where the read stops, is filled in from the germline J gene. V is TRBV5-1 and J is TRBJ1-2; TRBD1 aligns across 10 bases. V dropped 4 bases and J dropped 6; count of bases not matched to a gene: 12. Germline V gives CDR1 SGHRS, CDR2 YFSETQ. This CDR3 spans 16 amino acids. CDR3 DNA (partial): TGCGCCAGCAGCCTACCCCAGGGACAGGGGTTAAATGGC. It translates to CASSLPQGQGLNG. The CDR3 in its entirety is CASSLPQGQGLNGYTF.

This clone came up a few times. The read comes to an end 3 residues before the CDR3 does, leaving the germline J gene to fill in the end. J is TRBJ2-3 and V is TRBV5-6, with 7 bases matching TRBD1. This CDR3 comprises 15 residues. Germline CDR1 SGHDT, CDR2 YYEEEE. CDR3 bases read: TGTGCCAGCAGCGGAACAGGGGATGGCAATCAGCCG. It yields the protein CASSGTGDGNQP. The full CDR3 reads CASSGTGDGNQPQYF.

This clone has at least ten counts. The read gets to within 3 residues of the CDR3 end, and the germline J gene fills in the rest. V and J are TRBV5-1 and TRBJ1-2; D unresolved. The CDR3 is made up of 14 amino acids. Deletions cut 0 bases from V and 4 bases from J, with 10 bases between. CDR1 is SGHRS and CDR2 is YFSETQ in the germline V gene. The CDR3: CASSLGTESYGYTF. The part of the CDR3 DNA that was read is TGCGCCAGCAGCTTGGGTACAGAATCCTATGGC.

There are many counts of this clone. The read falls 3 residues short of the CDR3 end, and the missing part is taken from the germline J gene. The rearrangement uses TRBV5-1 and TRBJ1-2, with D possibly being TRBD1 (5 bases). CDR1 and CDR2 (germline): SGHRS, YFSETQ. This CDR3 contains 13 residues. Trimming stripped 4 bases from V and 5 bases from J, with 12 bases between. CDR3 residues: CASSPATGYGYTF. The DNA read from the CDR3 is TGCGCCAGCAGCCCAGCTACAGGTTATGGC. Supplemented by reference TRBV5-1 and TRBJ1-2, the full variable domain reads KAGVTQTPRYLIKTRGQQVTLSCSPISGHRSVSWYQQTPGQGLQFLFEYFSETQRNKGNFPGRFSGRQFSNSRSEMNVSTLELGDSALYLCASSPATGYGYTFGSGTRLTVV.

This clone has ten or more counts. The CDR3 end lies 3 residues beyond the end of the read and is filled in from the germline J gene. The chain joins TRBV18 to TRBJ1-1; 9 bases match TRBD1. CDR1 is KGHSH and CDR2 is LQKENI in the germline V gene. Germline trimming cut 3 bases from V and 1 base from J; bases unmatched to any gene: 9. The CDR3 runs 17 residues. The CDR3 region is CASSPLPPGQGNTEAFF. The sequenced CDR3 bases are TGTGCCAGCTCACCGCTCCCTCCGGGACAGGGGAACACTGAA. The full variable domain, in which reference TRBV18 and TRBJ1-1 provide the parts outside the CDR3, is NAGVMQNPRHLVRRRGQEARLRCSPMKGHSHVYWYRQLPEEGLKFMVYLQKENIIDESGMPKERFSAEFPKEGPSILRIQQVVRGDSAAYFCASSPLPPGQGNTEAFFGQGTRLTVV.

There are many counts of this clone. The CDR3 end is not reached by the read, which stops 3 residues before it; the germline J gene fills it in. The V call is TRBV29-1, the J call TRBJ2-7, with D tentatively TRBD1 or TRBD2 (5 bases each). V was shortened by 4 bases and J by 5 bases, with 18 bases between the two germline ends. This CDR3 has 14 amino acids. CDR1 is SQVTM and CDR2 is ANQGSEA in the germline V gene. The DNA read from the CDR3 is TGCAGCGTTGGCCCGCAGGCAGGGAGCCACGAG. Translation: CSVGPQAGSHE. From start to end, the CDR3 is CSVGPQAGSHEQYF.

At least ten counts were recorded for this clone. The read ends 3 residues shy of where the CDR3 ends; the end is completed using the germline J gene. This sequence joins TRBV7-2 and TRBJ1-1; D is ambiguous. From germline, CDR1 is SGHTA and CDR2 FQGNSA. The length of the CDR3 is 13 residues. CDR3 region: CASSPGPAGEAFF. The DNA read from the CDR3 is TGTGCCAGCAGCCCTGGGCCGGCCGGAGAA.

This clone was detected many times. The read stops 3 residues short of the end of the CDR3; the missing end is completed from the germline J gene. This chain uses TRBV20-1 with TRBJ1-2, with D perhaps matching TRBD1 (6 bases). The CDR3 spans 13 residues. Trimming removed 3 bases at V and 2 bases at J, with 10 bases between. CDR1 DFQATT and CDR2 SNEGSKA come from the germline V gene (reference sequence). The CDR3: CSARDRENYGYTF. The CDR3 bases that were read are TGCAGTGCTAGGGACAGAGAGAACTATGGC.

This clone came up many times. The read terminates 3 residues ahead of where the CDR3 ends, so the germline J gene completes it. The rearrangement joins TRBV30 to TRBJ1-1; D gene unclear. This CDR3 has 12 amino acids. Germline values: CDR1 GTSNPN, CDR2 SVGIG (reference sequence). CDR3 protein: CAWSTRGDEAFF. The sequenced part of the CDR3 DNA is TGTGCCTGGAGTACGCGGGGTGACGAA. Filled out from reference TRBV30 and TRBJ1-1, the complete variable domain reads SQTIHQWPATLVQPVGSPLSLECTVEGTSNPNLYWYRQAAGRGLQLLFYSVGIGQISSEVPQNLSASRPQDRQFILSSKKLLLSDSGFYLCAWSTRGDEAFFGQGTRLTVV.

The table lists this clone with many counts. The read halts 3 residues ahead of the CDR3 end, with the missing end drawn from the germline J gene. This rearrangement joins TRBV19 to TRBJ2-6, with TRBD1 identical over 8 bases. The CDR3 is made up of 15 amino acids. CDR1 and CDR2 (germline): LNHDA, SQIVND (reference sequence). V lost 5 bases to trimming and J lost 2 bases; unmatched junction nucleotides: 2. Here the CDR3 reads CASSADRAGANVLTF. The part of the CDR3 DNA that was read is TGTGCCAGTAGTGCGGACAGGGCTGGGGCCAACGTC.

Ten or more counts support this clone. The missing CDR3 end, 3 residues past where the read stops, is filled in from the germline J gene. V is TRBV30 and J is TRBJ1-6, with TRBD1 matching 7 bases. The germline V gene has CDR1 GTSNPN and CDR2 SVGIG (reference sequence). V lost 7 bases to trimming and J lost 6 bases; unmatched junction nucleotides: 6. The length of the CDR3 is 13 residues. CDR3 in amino acids: CALTTGINSPLHF. The DNA read from the CDR3 is TGTGCCTTGACGACAGGGATTAATTCACCC.

This clone has at least ten counts. The read terminates 3 residues before the CDR3 end, so the remaining end is supplied by the germline J gene. The rearrangement joins TRBV7-2 to TRBJ2-7; no definite D call. Germline lookup yields CDR1 SGHTA and CDR2 FQGNSA. Deletions cut 5 bases from V and 3 bases from J, with 8 bases between. The CDR3 has 12 residues. The chain's CDR3 is CASSPTLYEQYF. CDR3 DNA, as far as it was read: TGTGCCAGCAGCCCTACCCTCTACGAG.

This clone was counted many times. The CDR3 is cut off 3 residues early in the read; its end comes from the germline J gene. The gene calls are TRBV7-9 and TRBJ1-4; D uncertain. V was trimmed by 1 base and J by 8 bases, leaving 14 bases between them. From germline, CDR1 is SEHNR and CDR2 FQNEAQ (reference sequence). This CDR3 contains 15 residues. This CDR3 reads CASSLDTSGGEKLFF. The part of the CDR3 DNA that was read is TGTGCCAGCAGCTTAGACACCTCAGGAGGCGAAAAA.

This clone was seen ten or more times. The read ends 3 residues before the CDR3 terminus; that terminus is restored from the germline J gene. The rearrangement uses TRBV2 and TRBJ2-1, with 11 bases lining up with TRBD2. After removal of 4 bases from V and 6 bases from J, the junction contained 14 bases not matched to a gene. Per the germline V gene, CDR1 is SNHLY and CDR2 is FYNNEI. The CDR3 has 18 residues. Partial CDR3 DNA: TGTGCCAGCAGTGGGGGTTTAGGTAGCGGGGGGGCCGGCAATGAG. Amino acid sequence: CASSGGLGSGGAGNE. The full CDR3 protein is CASSGGLGSGGAGNEQFF.

This clone showed up many times. The missing CDR3 end, 3 residues past where the read stops, is filled in from the germline J gene. The chain has TRBV5-1 and TRBJ2-3; a possible D gene is TRBD2 (6 bases). Germline CDR1 is SGHRS and CDR2 is YFSETQ. The length of the CDR3 is 14 residues. Trimming removed 4 bases from V and 0 bases from J, with 9 bases in between. CDR3 DNA (partial): TGCGCCAGCAGCCAGACTAGTAGCACAGATACG. Encoded protein: CASSQTSSTDT. The whole CDR3 sequence reads CASSQTSSTDTQYF.

Many counts were recorded for this clone. The CDR3 goes on 3 residues after the read ends, and that part is filled in from the germline J gene. V and J are TRBV20-1 and TRBJ2-3, with 7 positions matching TRBD1. V was clipped by 3 bases and J by 6 bases; unmatched bases: 3. The CDR3 is 12 residues long. Germline-derived CDR1 and CDR2 are DFQATT and SNEGSKA (reference sequence). The CDR3 bases that were read are TGCAGTGCTAGTATAGGGGGCGATACG. This sequence encodes CSASIGGDT. Given in full, the CDR3 is CSASIGGDTQYF.

This clone was counted many times. The read gets to within 3 residues of the CDR3 end, and the germline J gene fills in the rest. The chain couples TRBV19 to TRBJ1-1; D remains unclear. Germline CDR1 LNHDA, CDR2 SQIVND (reference sequence). Trimming cost V 1 base and J 2 bases, with 8 bases left between them. This CDR3 comprises 14 residues. The covered CDR3 bases are TGTGCCAGTAGTATAGGAGGGCTAAACACTGAA. It codes for CASSIGGLNTE. The full CDR3 sequence reads CASSIGGLNTEAFF. The variable domain in full, completed from reference TRBV19 and TRBJ1-1, reads DGGITQSPKYLFRKEGQNVTLSCEQNLNHDAMYWYRQDPGQGLRLIYYSQIVNDFQKGDIAEGYSVSREKKESFPLTVTSAQKNPTAFYLCASSIGGLNTEAFFGQGTRLTVV.

This clone was detected ten times or more. The read is 3 residues too short to cover the CDR3 end, so that end is filled in from the germline J gene. The rearrangement joins TRBV2 to TRBJ2-6, with TRBD1 matching 12 bases. Germline CDR1 is SNHLY and CDR2 is FYNNEI. This CDR3 is built from 18 residues. V was pared by 0 bases and J by 0 bases, with 0 bases of the junction left unmatched. The part of the CDR3 DNA that was read is TGTGCCAGCAGTGAAGCGGGACAGGGGGCCTCTGGGGCCAACGTC. Translated, it gives CASSEAGQGASGANV. The full CDR3 is CASSEAGQGASGANVLTF.

This clone was recorded at least ten times. The read halts 3 residues ahead of the CDR3 end, with the missing end drawn from the germline J gene. The chain joins TRBV5-1 to TRBJ1-3; D is unresolved. The CDR3 loop spans 18 amino acids. The ends were cut back, 1 base at V and 0 bases at J, with 17 bases in the middle. The germline gives CDR1 SGHRS, CDR2 YFSETQ. Partial CDR3 DNA: TGCGCCAGCAGCTTGAATCCAGCGTCTTTACTCTCTGGAAACACC. Translated: CASSLNPASLLSGNT. The entire CDR3 protein reads CASSLNPASLLSGNTIYF.

At least ten counts were recorded for this clone. CDR3 DNA, as far as it was read: TGCGCCAGCAGCCAAGATAAAGTTCAGGGAATGGCAGATACG. It is translated as CASSQDKVQGMADT. In full, the CDR3 reads CASSQDKVQGMADTQYF. The rearrangement uses TRBV4-1 and TRBJ2-3, with D perhaps TRBD1 (5 bases). Sequencing ends 3 residues short of the CDR3 end; the germline J gene provides the rest. The CDR3 contains 17 residues. From germline, CDR1 is MGHRA and CDR2 YSYEKL. Trimming stripped 0 bases from V and 4 bases from J, with 17 bases between.